These T cell receptor beta chains were read from a single sample in a study of blood T cell repertoires in COVID-19. Some clones are missing from TCRdb's copy, which holds only in-frame ones; the method was immunoSEQ multiplex PCR. Of around 190,000 clones listed, roughly 84% are singletons. The material sequenced was peripheral blood. The receptors shown here come from a woman aged 80 or older with acute or convalescent COVID-19. Each CDR3 is given with its conserved first and last residue.

cdr3_aa	v_call	j_call	cdr3_length
CASSPRGPGTEAFF	TRBV5-1	TRBJ1-1	14
CASMVSGGTEAFF	TRBV10-1	TRBJ1-1	13
CASSAPESETQYF	TRBV19	TRBJ2-5	13
CASSRQGATSPGELFF	TRBV6-2/TRBV6-3	TRBJ2-2	16
CASSLGPNNEQFF	TRBV11-3	TRBJ2-1	13
CASSLAGLSYEQYF	TRBV5-8	TRBJ2-7	14
CASSVGGTNEKLFF	TRBV5-4	TRBJ1-4	14
CASRETGAYGYTF	TRBV6-6	TRBJ1-2	13
CASSPISGQGAFGYTF	TRBV18	TRBJ1-2	16
CASGKGGGQPQHF	TRBV6-5	TRBJ1-5	13
CAWSGGATGEKLFF	TRBV30	TRBJ1-4	14
CASSPNLGSSYNEQFF	TRBV7-3	TRBJ2-1	16
CASSFGQGQGYTF	TRBV5-1	TRBJ1-2	13
CASSLAQGARNTGELFF	TRBV5-4	TRBJ2-2	17
CASSVESVSYNEQFF	TRBV9	TRBJ2-1	15
CASSAGGQYF	TRBV28	TRBJ2-7	10
CASSYGNQQETQYF	TRBV6-5	TRBJ2-5	14
CASSPSPPGGSSAFF	TRBV18	TRBJ1-1	15
CASRTGGARSEKLFF	TRBV6-5	TRBJ1-4	15
CASSPGQMLAEAFF	TRBV18	TRBJ1-1	14
CASSRGQEEHYGYTF	TRBV18	TRBJ1-2	15
CASSLAGVTGELFF	TRBV3-1/TRBV3-2	TRBJ2-2	14
CASSVIADSYEQYF	TRBV9	TRBJ2-7	14
CASSQVVSQGKVGYTF	TRBV4-2	TRBJ1-2	16
CASSFVAGGYNEQFF	TRBV11-2	TRBJ2-1	15
CASMWRESGELFF	TRBV6-5	TRBJ2-2	13
CASSTTGTAYNEQFF	TRBV6-4	TRBJ2-1	15
CATSDGYNGRGAFF	TRBV24-1	TRBJ1-1	14
CASSGTGTGRGTEAFF	TRBV5-1	TRBJ1-1	16
CASSLGGRRSSYNEQFF	TRBV7-9	TRBJ2-1	17
CASSLREGFTDTQYF	TRBV27	TRBJ2-3	15
CASSFWPPAARSYEQYF	TRBV28	TRBJ2-7	17
CASSYNQGGHEQYF	TRBV6-5	TRBJ2-7	14
CASSFLAAETQYF	TRBV5-5	TRBJ2-5	13
CASSLSGVSTDTQYF	TRBV7-2	TRBJ2-3	15
CASGTELKGKLFF	TRBV28	TRBJ1-4	13
CASSQEGTGGFGTEAFF	TRBV4-2	TRBJ1-1	17
CASRRGYLDGYTF	TRBV27	TRBJ1-2	13
CASSLSFARSRETQYF	TRBV5-4	TRBJ2-5	16
CASSLVPPSGTDTQYF	TRBV7-2	TRBJ2-3	16
CASSNAMGRLSYEQYF	TRBV5-5	TRBJ2-7	16
CASSSRQGSNEQYF	TRBV7-2	TRBJ2-7	14
CASSWGYLNTGELFF	TRBV19	TRBJ2-2	15
CASSTAGQAGNTIYF	TRBV19	TRBJ1-3	15
CSASTASFSGNTIYF	TRBV20-1	TRBJ1-3	15
CASSLGGQLNNEKLFF	TRBV7-2	TRBJ1-4	16
CASSPPSGRVNEQFF	TRBV18	TRBJ2-1	15
CASSFDGSNEQFF	TRBV28	TRBJ2-1	13
CASSLGLTNTEAFF	TRBV7-2	TRBJ1-1	14
CASSYSLNTEAFF	TRBV6-5	TRBJ1-1	13
CASSLVFEDTYEQYF	TRBV11-2	TRBJ2-7	15
CASSQDRGRSHLKDPNTEAFF	TRBV14	TRBJ1-1	21
CASSDRDRDSWKLFF	TRBV2	TRBJ1-4	15
CASSQTRDTQYF	TRBV4-3	TRBJ2-3	12
CASSRGTGEETQYF	TRBV4-3	TRBJ2-5	14
CASSSSGRFHEQFF	TRBV18	TRBJ2-1	14